Given below is one TCR beta chain in context. It has no known antigen specificity. Base quality data are lacking; no much larger clone is found one base away. This sample was included in a study of control samples from healthy donors and cancer patients (dated by TCRdb to about 2020). V and J are truncated by 4 bases and 2 bases respectively, leaving an intervening sequence of 6 bases. The CDR3 covers 13 residues, taking in both the cysteine and the phenylalanine. Just CDR3 DNA is preserved here, 39 bases in frame from base 1. Sequences MNHEY (CDR1) and SVGAGI (CDR2) are obtained from the germline V gene. The library was obtained by the immunoSEQ multiplex PCR assay. Not all clones reach the TCRdb copy of this immuneACCESS table, which keeps in-frame sequences only. Checked studies attribute under half of the gap to unresolved V genes and leave the rest unexplained. This sample lists some 40,000 clones; approximately 94% were detected once. About 24% of the sample belongs to the ten largest clones.

This receptor was identified in a man aged 55 to 70 in good health. The sequence links TRBV6-5 to TRBJ1-5; a tentative D match to TRBD1 spans 6 bases. The sample comprised blood. The base sequence is TGTGCCAGCAGTTCAGGGGGCAATCAGCCCCAGCATTTT. It translates as CASSSGGNQPQHF.